This passage covers 30 T cell receptor beta chains from one sample sequenced in a study of blood T cell repertoires in COVID-19. Using immunoSEQ multiplex PCR, the repertoire was profiled, and TCRdb retains in-frame clones only, with some absent. Altogether under 130,000 clones are present, roughly 84% being singletons, with the ten largest covering 2.1%. The source material was peripheral blood. Receptor source: a human donor in a cohort sampled during active COVID-19.

This chain uses TRBV9 with TRBJ1-2; the D gene is possibly TRBD1 (6 bases). The CDR3 covers 15 residues. Per the germline V gene, CDR1 is SGDLS and CDR2 is YYNGEE. Trimming removed 0 bases at V and 5 bases at J, with 14 bases between. The CDR3 DNA reads TGTGCCAGCAGCGTAGCTGACAGGTCCCTATATGGCTACACCTTC. This codes for CASSVADRSLYGYTF.

This chain joins TRBV7-2 and TRBJ2-2, with a tentative D call TRBD1 (5 bases). V was pared by 2 bases and J by 4 bases, with 8 bases between. This CDR3 has 14 amino acids. Germline assignment: CDR1 SGHTA and CDR2 FQGNSA. The CDR3, as DNA: TGTGCCAGCAGCTTAAGGACAACCACCGGGGAGCTGTTTTTT. It is translated as CASSLRTTTGELFF. Based on the CDR3 plus reference TRBV7-2 and TRBJ2-2, the full variable domain is GAGVSQSPSNKVTEKGKDVELRCDPISGHTALYWYRQSLGQGLEFLIYFQGNSAPDKSGLPSDRFSAERTGGSVSTLTIQRTQQEDSAVYLCASSLRTTTGELFFGEGSRLTVL.

The chain has TRBV7-2 and TRBJ2-3; the D gene is possibly TRBD2 (5 bases). The germline V gene has CDR1 SGHTA and CDR2 FQGNSA. The V gene lost 5 bases and the J gene lost 4 bases, with 10 bases spanning the gap. This CDR3 is 13 amino acids long. CDR3 nucleotide sequence: TGTGCCAGCAGCGGACGAGGGCCAGATACGCAGTATTTT. It specifies CASSGRGPDTQYF.

The chain uses TRBV29-1 and TRBJ2-7, with a tentative D call TRBD2 (5 bases). Germline V gene sequence: CDR1 SQVTM, CDR2 ANQGSEA. The CDR3 runs 15 residues. Between the trimmed V and J ends, which lost 3 bases and 6 bases, there was a span of 21 bases. DNA for the CDR3: TGCAGCGTTGATGACACCTCTCGCGGGCCTTCCGAGCAGTACTTC. Its protein is CSVDDTSRGPSEQYF.

The rearrangement uses TRBV18 and TRBJ2-1, with 11 bases matching TRBD2. Germline V gene lookup returns CDR1 KGHSH and CDR2 LQKENI. V shed 0 bases, J shed 4 bases, and the junction held 2 bases outside the gene matches. This CDR3 region has 16 residues. The CDR3 reads CASSPPSGGAYNEQFF. The CDR3 nucleotides are TGTGCCAGCTCACCACCTAGCGGGGGGGCTTACAATGAGCAGTTCTTC.

The chain employs TRBV6-2 or TRBV6-3 and TRBJ1-5, with D possibly TRBD1 on 6 matching bases. The CDR3 contains 13 residues. Between the trimmed V and J ends, which lost 4 bases and 5 bases, there was a span of 9 bases. Germline CDR1 is MNHEY and CDR2 is SVGEGT. The CDR3: CASSFTGHQPQHF. The CDR3 nucleotides are TGTGCCAGCAGTTTTACAGGGCATCAGCCCCAGCATTTT.

This clone appeared a few times. The V and J genes are TRBV6-4 and TRBJ2-5; 10 positions agree with TRBD2. J lost 4 bases, V lost 3 bases, and 5 bases had no gene match. This CDR3 comprises 15 residues. The germline gives CDR1 MRHNA, CDR2 SNTAGT. The CDR3 DNA reads as TGTGCCAGCAGTGATCAAGCGGGGGGGATAGAGACCCAGTACTTC. This encodes CASSDQAGGIETQYF.

The chain carries TRBV6-5 and TRBJ1-2, with D possibly being TRBD1 (6 bases). V was trimmed by 10 bases and J by 4 bases, leaving 22 bases between them. The CDR3 contains 15 residues. Germline V gene lookup returns CDR1 MNHEY and CDR2 SVGAGI. CDR3 DNA sequence: TGTGCCACTCAAATCGGGGACAACCGCAGCTATGGCTACACCTTC. The encoded protein is CATQIGDNRSYGYTF.

The rearrangement uses TRBV7-9 and TRBJ2-5; 12 bases align to TRBD1. V trimming: 3 bases; J trimming: 5 bases; junction bases outside the gene matches: 1. Germline V lookup: CDR1 SEHNR, CDR2 FQNEAQ (reference sequence). This CDR3 has 14 amino acids. CDR3 amino acids: CASSLGTGGETQYF. In DNA form, the CDR3 reads TGTGCCAGCAGCTTGGGGACAGGGGGCGAGACCCAGTACTTC.

The chain uses TRBV19 and TRBJ1-2; 8 bases fit TRBD1. Trimming at V came to 5 bases and at J to 0 bases, leaving 8 bases not matched to a gene. The CDR3 consists of 16 residues. Germline values: CDR1 LNHDA, CDR2 SQIVND (reference sequence). CDR3 in amino acids: CASSPLQGAANYGYTF. CDR3 DNA sequence: TGTGCCAGTAGTCCCCTGCAGGGGGCGGCTAACTATGGCTACACCTTC.

V and J are TRBV7-6 and TRBJ2-2; the match to TRBD2 covers 10 bases. The CDR3 length is 17 residues. J gave up 0 bases and V 7 bases, and 8 bases lay outside the gene matches. The germline V gene has CDR1 SGHVS and CDR2 FNYEAQ. The CDR3 coding sequence is TGTGCCAGCACCCGGGCAACTAGCGGGGCGAACACCGGGGAGCTGTTTTTT. The encoded protein is CASTRATSGANTGELFF. Looking up the rest from reference TRBV7-6 and TRBJ2-2 gives the full variable domain: GAGVSQSPRYKVTKRGQDVALRCDPISGHVSLYWYRQALGQGPEFLTYFNYEAQQDKSGLPNDRFSAERPEGSISTLTIQRTEQRDSAMYRCASTRATSGANTGELFFGEGSRLTVL.

V is TRBV4-2 and J is TRBJ1-3; no clear D. Trimming left V 4 bases short and J 2 bases short, with 15 bases between. The CDR3 runs 16 residues. CDR1 is LGHNA and CDR2 is YNFKEQ in the germline V gene. The CDR3 DNA reads TGTGCCAGCAGCCCCTCGCAGGCCCCAACTGGAAACACCATATATTTT. Protein product: CASSPSQAPTGNTIYF.

This clone was seen a handful of times. The chain is built from TRBV5-4 and TRBJ2-7; 11 positions agree with TRBD1. The V segment lost 4 bases and the J segment 4 bases; nucleotides outside the gene matches: 7. This CDR3 has 15 amino acids. The germline CDR1 and CDR2 sequences are SGHNT and YYREEE (reference sequence). The CDR3 DNA is TGTGCCAGCAGCGGTGGGACAGGGGGAGGGTACGAGCAGTACTTC. It translates to CASSGGTGGGYEQYF.

This rearrangement joins TRBV7-9 to TRBJ2-7; D is unresolved. V was trimmed by 3 bases and J by 2 bases, leaving 17 bases between them. CDR3 length: 16 amino acids. CDR1 and CDR2 (germline): SEHNR, FQNEAQ (reference sequence). CDR3 loop: CASSFIIQPSAYEQYF. CDR3 in DNA: TGTGCCAGCAGCTTCATTATACAGCCGTCTGCCTACGAGCAGTACTTC.

This chain uses TRBV4-1 with TRBJ2-7, with D perhaps matching TRBD2 (7 bases). In germline, CDR1 is MGHRA, CDR2 YSYEKL. The CDR3 contains 14 residues. Trimming removed 4 bases at V and 3 bases at J, with 13 bases between. The chain's CDR3 is CASSLGGGGYEQYF. CDR3 in DNA: TGCGCCAGCAGCCTCGGAGGGGGGGGCTACGAGCAGTACTTC.

The chain combines TRBV27 with TRBJ1-5; possible D gene TRBD1, 6 bases. V lost 4 bases to trimming and J lost 4 bases, with 14 bases between them. Per germline, CDR1 MNHEY and CDR2 SMNVEV (reference sequence). The CDR3 runs 15 residues. Here the CDR3 DNA reads TGTGCCAGCAGTTCGGTCGGGACAAATAATCAGCCCCAGCATTTT. It specifies CASSSVGTNNQPQHF.

The chain uses TRBV19 and TRBJ2-2, with TRBD2 matching over 8 bases. The trim removed 9 bases at V and 0 bases at J, leaving 6 bases unmatched. CDR3 length: 15 residues. Germline V gene lookup returns CDR1 LNHDA and CDR2 SQIVND (reference sequence). The DNA for the CDR3 is TGTGCCAGCAGACCAGCGGGAGCGAACACCGGGGAGCTGTTTTTT. Protein sequence: CASRPAGANTGELFF.

J is TRBJ2-3 and V is TRBV6-4; TRBD2 agrees at 10 bases. CDR1 and CDR2 from the germline V gene are MRHNA and SNTAGT. V trimming: 3 bases; J trimming: 1 base; junction bases outside the gene matches: 4. CDR3 length: 16 residues. This chain's CDR3 is CASSDSGTSGTDTQYF. As DNA, the CDR3 is TGTGCCAGCAGTGATTCCGGGACTAGCGGCACAGATACGCAGTATTTT.

This rearrangement joins TRBV7-3 to TRBJ2-1; 9 nucleotides align to TRBD1. Looked up from germline, CDR1 is SGHTA and CDR2 is FQGTGA. This CDR3 is built from 15 residues. With 4 bases clipped from V and 4 bases from J, the junction kept 5 bases outside the gene matches. The CDR3: CASSSDRGGYNEQFF. As DNA, the CDR3 is TGTGCCAGCAGCTCCGACAGGGGGGGTTACAATGAGCAGTTCTTC.

CDR3 sequence: CASRMSEGETQYF. The CDR3 coding sequence is TGTGCCAGCAGGATGTCTGAGGGAGAGACCCAGTACTTC. The chain employs TRBV28 and TRBJ2-5; a possible D gene is TRBD2 (5 bases). Germline V lookup: CDR1 MDHEN, CDR2 SYDVKM. The CDR3 is 13 residues long. Deletions cut 6 bases from V and 4 bases from J, with 12 bases between.

This sequence joins TRBV10-2 and TRBJ1-6; TRBD1 might be the D (5 bases). Trimming shortened V by 2 bases and J by 10 bases, and 12 bases separated the two germline ends. This CDR3 has 14 residues. Germline CDR1 WSHSY, CDR2 SAAADI. The CDR3 spells CASSEAPGNSPLHF. In DNA, the CDR3 is TGCGCCAGCAGTGAGGCCCCAGGGAACTCACCCCTCCACTTT.

This chain links TRBV9 with TRBJ2-7; D is perhaps TRBD2 (5 bases). This CDR3 spans 15 amino acids. V was shortened by 4 bases and J by 1 base, with 15 bases between the two germline ends. The germline V gene encodes CDR1 SGDLS and CDR2 YYNGEE. The CDR3 region has the DNA TGTGCCAGCAGCAACCGGGATCCGGATTCCTACGAGCAGTACTTC. This codes for CASSNRDPDSYEQYF.

V usage is TRBV6-5 and J usage is TRBJ1-2; 7 bases align to TRBD1. Unmatched junction bases numbered 8, after V lost 2 bases and J lost 5 bases. This CDR3 has 15 residues. Germline loops: CDR1 MNHEY, CDR2 SVGAGI. This chain's CDR3 is CASSYADRVGYGYTF. In nucleotides, the CDR3 is TGTGCCAGCAGTTACGCCGACAGGGTTGGATATGGCTACACCTTC.

The chain links TRBV27 to TRBJ1-6; D is uncertain. There are 14 residues in the CDR3. Germline V CDR1 and CDR2: MNHEY, SMNVEV (reference sequence). V was shortened by 7 bases and J by 5 bases, with 12 bases between the two germline ends. This CDR3 reads CASTLRSNNSPLHF. In nucleotides, the CDR3 is TGTGCCAGCACCCTGCGGAGTAATAATTCACCCCTCCACTTT.

A remark on this clone: The sample holds other DNA sequences that translate to the same CDR3. This chain links TRBV5-1 with TRBJ2-7; 9 bases align to TRBD2. CDR1 is SGHRS, CDR2 YFSETQ, per germline. Trimming took 2 bases from V and 2 from J; bases not matched to a gene: 11. The CDR3 is made up of 17 amino acids. CDR3 DNA sequence: TGCGCCAGCAGCTTCGTGGGGCTGCGCGGGGGGGCCTACGAGCAGTACTTC. This sequence encodes CASSFVGLRGGAYEQYF.

The V call is TRBV3-1 (or the pseudogene TRBV3-2), the J call TRBJ1-1; possibly TRBD1 for D (5 bases). The CDR3 spans 15 residues. Per the germline V gene, CDR1 is LGHDT and CDR2 is YNNKEL (reference sequence). Trimming removed 3 bases from V and 1 base from J, with 12 bases in between. Here the CDR3 reads CASSHSTGKNTEAFF. CDR3 coding DNA: TGTGCCAGCAGCCACTCAACAGGTAAGAACACTGAAGCTTTCTTT.

The J gene is TRBJ2-7, the V gene TRBV24-1, with 8 nucleotides matching TRBD2. The length of the CDR3 is 14 residues. Germline values: CDR1 KGHDR, CDR2 SFDVKD. V trimming: 3 bases; J trimming: 6 bases; junction bases outside the gene matches: 6. The chain's CDR3 is CATSDTGLVSEQYF. The CDR3 nucleotides read TGTGCCACCAGTGATACGGGACTAGTCTCCGAGCAGTACTTC.

The V and J genes are TRBV6-1 and TRBJ1-3; weak D call: TRBD1 (6 bases). This CDR3 has 17 amino acids. Germline lookup yields CDR1 MNHNS and CDR2 SASEGT. V was clipped by 4 bases and J by 4 bases, with 20 bases between them. CDR3 coding DNA: TGTGCCAGCAGTGGGTTAGTGGACAGATTGTGGGGAAACACCATATATTTT. It translates to CASSGLVDRLWGNTIYF.

There are many counts of this clone. CDR3 bases: TGTGCCAGCAGCTTTGGATGGGGAGGAGGCTCACCCCTCCACTTT. Its protein is CASSFGWGGGSPLHF. The chain combines TRBV11-2 with TRBJ1-6; no clear D gene. Germline V gene lookup returns CDR1 SGHAT and CDR2 FQNNGV. The V gene lost 3 bases and the J gene lost 10 bases, with 16 bases spanning the gap. This CDR3 has 15 amino acids.

The chain links TRBV2 to TRBJ2-2; D is ambiguous. Germline-derived CDR1 and CDR2 are SNHLY and FYNNEI. The CDR3 is 11 amino acids. V was shortened by 8 bases and J by 8 bases, with 9 bases between the two germline ends. The CDR3 DNA follows: TGTGCCAGCTGGAGAGGAGGGGAGCTGTTTTTT. Its translation is CASWRGGELFF.